The 27 T cell receptor beta chains listed next were all sequenced from one sample in a study of blood T cell repertoires in COVID-19. TCRdb keeps only in-frame clones here, not all; method: immunoSEQ multiplex PCR. In the table there are about 180,000 clones, roughly 80% of which are singletons. The sequenced material came from PBMCs or T cells enriched from blood (not recorded which). These receptor sequences come from a woman in her 40s with acute COVID-19.

The rearrangement links TRBV5-4 to TRBJ2-3; the D is unclear. The CDR3 extends over 14 amino acids. The V and J ends lost 0 bases and 2 bases respectively, with 7 bases between them. Per germline, CDR1 SGHNT and CDR2 YYREEE (reference sequence). The CDR3 here is CASSLDMATDTQYF. The DNA for the CDR3 is TGTGCCAGCAGCTTGGACATGGCCACAGATACGCAGTATTTT.

This clone was observed once. The chain employs TRBV10-3 and TRBJ2-1; perhaps TRBD2 as D (5 bases). CDR1 is ENHRY and CDR2 is SYGVKD in the germline V gene. CDR3 length: 13 amino acids. Between the trimmed V and J ends, which lost 0 bases and 7 bases, there was a span of 7 bases. The DNA of the CDR3 is TGTGCCATCAGTGAGTCGGGGAGTAATGAGCAGTTCTTC. Protein sequence: CAISESGSNEQFF.

This clone was found once. The chain is built from TRBV24-1 and TRBJ2-2; D unclear. Germline V CDR1 and CDR2: KGHDR, SFDVKD. The CDR3 extends over 13 amino acids. V lost 7 bases and J 5 bases, leaving 10 bases between the germline ends. CDR3 sequence: CATRASGTGELFF. The CDR3 nucleotides are TGTGCCACCAGGGCTAGTGGAACCGGGGAGCTGTTTTTT.

The chain uses TRBV12-1 and TRBJ2-1; TRBD1 is taken as the D call from the table, unchecked against the DNA. TRBV12-1 is termed a pseudogene. The CDR3 runs 12 residues. This CDR3 is CASSPNYNEQFF. In DNA form, the CDR3 reads TGTGCCAGCAGCCCAAATTACAATGAGCAGTTCTTC.

This chain joins TRBV18 and TRBJ1-2; D is perhaps TRBD1 (5 bases). CDR3 size: 14 residues. The V and J ends lost 3 bases and 4 bases respectively, with 12 bases between them. The germline gives CDR1 KGHSH, CDR2 LQKENI. In DNA, the CDR3 is TGTGCCAGCTCACCCTCGGGGGAGGCCTATGGCTACACCTTC. Its translation: CASSPSGEAYGYTF.

In its sample, this clone was seen once. This chain uses TRBV7-2 with TRBJ2-5, with 7 bases lining up with TRBD1. CDR3 length: 13 residues. After removal of 2 bases from V and 10 bases from J, the junction contained 7 bases not matched to a gene. CDR1 SGHTA and CDR2 FQGNSA come from the germline V gene. The chain's CDR3 is CASSLRGRVGQYF. CDR3 nucleotides: TGTGCCAGCAGCTTAAGGGGGCGCGTTGGCCAGTACTTC.

The rearrangement uses TRBV24-1 and TRBJ2-5; 10 bases are shared with TRBD1. The CDR3 consists of 15 residues. Trimming removed 3 bases from V and 4 bases from J; junction bases left unmatched: 4. Germline CDR1 KGHDR, CDR2 SFDVKD. The CDR3 DNA is TGTGCCACCAGTGATCCACGGACAGGGGGAGAGACCCAGTACTTC. This gives the protein CATSDPRTGGETQYF.

V usage is TRBV19 and J usage is TRBJ2-1; D might be TRBD2 (6 bases). V was cut by 8 bases and J by 0 bases, with 11 bases left in between. The CDR3 has 14 amino acids. Germline V gives CDR1 LNHDA, CDR2 SQIVND (reference sequence). The CDR3 protein is CASRREHSYNEQFF. CDR3 DNA: TGTGCCAGTCGTCGGGAGCACTCCTACAATGAGCAGTTCTTC.

This clone was observed a handful of times. The chain is built from TRBV5-1 and TRBJ1-4; possible D gene TRBD1, 6 bases. With 4 bases removed from V and 8 bases from J, the gap between germline ends came to 18 bases. CDR1 is SGHRS, CDR2 YFSETQ, per germline. The CDR3 loop spans 15 amino acids. DNA for the CDR3: TGCGCCAGCAGCAGGGCGGGCAGGGGTGACGAAAAACTGTTTTTT. This gives the protein CASSRAGRGDEKLFF.

To note about this clone: The CDR3 ends on some other residue instead of the conserved phenylalanine or tryptophan, so this is likely a read error. No DNA is shown, since the ends of the CDR3 on it are uncertain; the CDR3 is the one TCRdb lists. This rearrangement joins TRBV24-1 to TRBJ2-6; the D call in the table, TRBD2, was not verified against the DNA. The CDR3 spans 10 residues, counting both ends. The V gene's germline CDR1 is KGHDR and CDR2 SFDVKD. The CDR3 is CASPSGGKPC.

This clone is a singleton in its sample. The genes are TRBV19 and TRBJ2-1; D unclear. This CDR3 region has 15 residues. Germline CDR1 is LNHDA and CDR2 is SQIVND (reference sequence). The germline V and J ends were trimmed by 5 bases and 0 bases, with 11 bases remaining between them. CDR3 DNA sequence: TGTGCCAGTAGTCAACAACCTCACTCCTACAATGAGCAGTTCTTC. It translates to CASSQQPHSYNEQFF.

V is TRBV23-1 and J is TRBJ2-7, with a weak D call TRBD1 (5 bases). TRBV23-1 carries the ORF label, with uncertain function. V was shortened by 3 bases and J by 1 base, with 13 bases between the two germline ends. The CDR3 extends over 15 amino acids. DNA for the CDR3: TGCGCCAGCAGTCATCAGACAGAGTTATCCTACGAGCAGTACTTC. It encodes CASSHQTELSYEQYF.

The V gene is TRBV25-1, the J gene TRBJ2-3, with 9 bases matching TRBD1. With 3 bases clipped from V and 12 bases from J, the junction kept 10 bases outside the gene matches. Germline CDR1 reads MGHDK; CDR2 reads SYGVNS. The CDR3 runs 14 residues. The chain's CDR3 is CASSDSGTGKSQYF. As DNA, the CDR3 is TGTGCCAGCAGTGACTCCGGGACAGGGAAGTCCCAGTATTTT.

The J gene is TRBJ2-1, the V gene TRBV6-1; no firm D call. The CDR3 runs to 17 residues. V was cut by 3 bases and J by 2 bases, with 17 bases left in between. CDR1 is MNHNS, CDR2 SASEGT, per germline. This chain's CDR3 is CASSDPRPSRAYNEQFF. CDR3 bases: TGTGCCAGCAGTGACCCCCGGCCATCACGGGCCTACAATGAGCAGTTCTTC.

This clone was detected a few times. The V gene is TRBV5-1, the J gene TRBJ2-2; 7 nucleotides line up with TRBD2. V was pared by 3 bases and J by 0 bases, with 8 bases of the junction left unmatched. Germline values: CDR1 SGHRS, CDR2 YFSETQ. CDR3 length: 17 residues. Here the CDR3 reads CASSSTSARANTGELFF. The CDR3 DNA is TGCGCCAGCAGCTCAACTAGCGCACGCGCGAACACCGGGGAGCTGTTTTTT.

The J gene is TRBJ1-2, the V gene TRBV7-2; tentative D call: TRBD1 (6 bases). Germline V gene lookup returns CDR1 SGHTA and CDR2 FQGNSA. CDR3 length equals 13 residues. V gave up 6 bases and J gave up 6 bases, with 14 bases separating them. The CDR3 spells CASSEQGFDGYTF. The CDR3 DNA sequence: TGTGCCAGCAGTGAACAGGGCTTTGATGGCTACACCTTC.

V usage is TRBV29-1 and J usage is TRBJ2-1; D possibly corresponds to TRBD2 (6 bases). The germline V gene encodes CDR1 SQVTM and CDR2 ANQGSEA. The CDR3 has 14 amino acids. With 6 bases removed from V and 8 bases from J, the gap between germline ends came to 20 bases. For the CDR3, the DNA is TGCAGCGTCGTATCAGGTGGTAGCGGCCATGAGCAGTTCTTC. It yields the protein CSVVSGGSGHEQFF.

Here the CDR3 DNA reads TGTGCCAGCTCAGTACTAGCGGGAGACAAAGAGACCCAGTACTTC. It encodes CASSVLAGDKETQYF. The gene calls are TRBV18 and TRBJ2-5, with 11 bases that match TRBD2. With 5 bases clipped from V and 3 bases from J, the junction kept 5 bases outside the gene matches. CDR3 length: 15 residues. Germline CDR1 is KGHSH and CDR2 is LQKENI.

The chain has TRBV14 and TRBJ2-7, with 7 bases identical to TRBD1. The CDR3 is 16 residues long. Germline lookup yields CDR1 SGHDN and CDR2 FVKESK. V gave up 6 bases and J gave up 0 bases; unmatched junction bases: 11. The CDR3, as DNA: TGTGCCAGCAGTCGAACGGGACAGCTGAACTCCTACGAGCAGTACTTC. It yields the protein CASSRTGQLNSYEQYF. Full variable domain (outside the CDR3, taken from reference TRBV14 and TRBJ2-7): EAGVTQFPSHSVIEKGQTVTLRCDPISGHDNLYWYRRVMGKEIKFLLHFVKESKQDESGMPNNRFLAERTGGTYSTLKVQPAELEDSGVYFCASSRTGQLNSYEQYFGPGTRLTVT.

The chain recombines TRBV4-2 with TRBJ2-1; D is unresolved. The CDR3 runs to 15 residues. The germline gives CDR1 LGHNA, CDR2 YNFKEQ. V was pared by 4 bases and J by 0 bases, with 10 bases between. Here the CDR3 DNA reads TGTGCCAGCAGCCCTAGACTTTACTCCTACAATGAGCAGTTCTTC. This encodes CASSPRLYSYNEQFF.

The V and J genes are TRBV11-2 and TRBJ1-4; D not resolved. The germline CDR1 and CDR2 sequences are SGHAT and FQNNGV. The ends were cut back, 5 bases at V and 0 bases at J, with 10 bases in the middle. The CDR3 runs 15 residues. The CDR3 loop is CASSPGRATNEKLFF. The DNA of the CDR3 is TGTGCCAGCAGCCCTGGGAGGGCAACTAATGAAAAACTGTTTTTT.

This clone appeared once. The chain has TRBV7-8 and TRBJ1-1; 7 positions agree with TRBD1. The CDR3 covers 15 residues. The V and J ends lost 5 bases and 4 bases, in that order; junction bases with no gene match: 10. Germline V CDR1 and CDR2: SGHVS, FQNEAQ. The CDR3 reads CASSPRQGVTTEAFF. CDR3 nucleotides: TGTGCCAGCAGCCCCCGGCAGGGGGTTACCACTGAAGCTTTCTTT.

This clone has at least ten counts. The chain combines TRBV29-1 with TRBJ2-3; 7 bases are shared with TRBD1. CDR1 and CDR2 from the germline V gene are SQVTM and ANQGSEA. Losses at the gene ends were 4 bases for V and 7 bases for J; bases not matched to a gene: 11. The length of the CDR3 is 14 residues. The chain's CDR3 is CSVVQRQGRNTQYF. In DNA form, the CDR3 reads TGCAGCGTTGTCCAGCGACAGGGAAGGAATACGCAGTATTTT.

The rearrangement joins TRBV2 to TRBJ2-5; no reliable D call. V was clipped by 5 bases and J by 0 bases, with 4 bases between them. This CDR3 comprises 12 residues. Looked up from germline, CDR1 is SNHLY and CDR2 is FYNNEI. CDR3 in amino acids: CASSRYQETQYF. The CDR3, as DNA: TGTGCCAGCAGTCGTTACCAAGAGACCCAGTACTTC.

Details on this clone: The same CDR3 can be traced to other DNA sequences in this sample. The chain carries TRBV5-1 and TRBJ2-1; 7 nucleotides line up with TRBD2. Germline CDR1 SGHRS, CDR2 YFSETQ. V was clipped by 2 bases and J by 1 base; unmatched bases: 3. The CDR3 length is 15 residues. CDR3 in DNA: TGCGCCAGCAGCTTAGCGGGAAGTTCCTACAATGAGCAGTTCTTC. Residues: CASSLAGSSYNEQFF.

CDR3 nucleotide sequence: TGTGCCAGTAGTTCGGACAGGGGGGTGAACACTGAAGCTTTCTTT. This sequence encodes CASSSDRGVNTEAFF. This sequence joins TRBV19 and TRBJ1-1; 10 nucleotides match TRBD1. Losses at the gene ends were 5 bases for V and 0 bases for J; bases not matched to a gene: 3. CDR1 and CDR2 (germline): LNHDA, SQIVND (reference sequence). The CDR3 is 15 residues long.

V is TRBV14 and J is TRBJ1-4; D is undetermined. Germline V gene lookup returns CDR1 SGHDN and CDR2 FVKESK. This CDR3 contains 14 residues. The V end lost 0 bases, the J end lost 1 base, and 3 bases lay between the germline ends. The CDR3 sequence is CASSQDRTNEKLFF. In nucleotides, the CDR3 is TGTGCCAGCAGCCAAGACAGAACTAATGAAAAACTGTTTTTT.